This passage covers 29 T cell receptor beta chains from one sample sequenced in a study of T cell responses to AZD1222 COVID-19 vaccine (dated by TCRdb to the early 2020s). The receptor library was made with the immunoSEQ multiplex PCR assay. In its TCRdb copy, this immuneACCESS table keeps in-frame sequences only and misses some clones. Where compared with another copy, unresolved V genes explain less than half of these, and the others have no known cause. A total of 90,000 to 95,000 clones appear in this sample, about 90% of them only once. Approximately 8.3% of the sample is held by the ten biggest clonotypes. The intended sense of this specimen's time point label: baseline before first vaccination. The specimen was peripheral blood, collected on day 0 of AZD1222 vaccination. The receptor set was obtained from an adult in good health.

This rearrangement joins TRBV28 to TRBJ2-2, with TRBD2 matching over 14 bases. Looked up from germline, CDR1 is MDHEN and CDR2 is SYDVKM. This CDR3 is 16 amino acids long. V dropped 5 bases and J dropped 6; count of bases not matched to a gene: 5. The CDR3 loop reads CASSPQTSGRAGELFF. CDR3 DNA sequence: TGTGCCAGCAGTCCGCAGACTAGCGGGAGGGCCGGGGAGCTGTTTTTT.

This CDR3 reads CASRVGGTDTQYF. DNA for the CDR3: TGTGCCAGTAGAGTCGGAGGCACAGATACGCAGTATTTT. V is TRBV19 and J is TRBJ2-3; D remains ambiguous. Trimming removed 6 bases from V and 1 base from J, with 8 bases in between. The CDR3 runs to 13 residues. Germline CDR1 LNHDA, CDR2 SQIVND (reference sequence).

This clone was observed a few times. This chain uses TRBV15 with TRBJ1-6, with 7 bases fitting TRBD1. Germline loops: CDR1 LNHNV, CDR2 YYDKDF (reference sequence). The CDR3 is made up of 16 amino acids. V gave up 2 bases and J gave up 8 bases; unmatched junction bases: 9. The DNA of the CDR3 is TGTGCCACCAGCAGACTGATGACAGGGAAGTATTCACCCCTCCACTTT. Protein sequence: CATSRLMTGKYSPLHF.

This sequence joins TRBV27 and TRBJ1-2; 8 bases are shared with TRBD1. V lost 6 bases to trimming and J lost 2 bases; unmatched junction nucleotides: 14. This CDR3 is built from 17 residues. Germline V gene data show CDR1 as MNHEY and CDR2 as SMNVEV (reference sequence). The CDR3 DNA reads TGTGCCAGCAGCCTCACTAGCCGGACAGGGTCAAACTATGGCTACACCTTC. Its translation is CASSLTSRTGSNYGYTF.

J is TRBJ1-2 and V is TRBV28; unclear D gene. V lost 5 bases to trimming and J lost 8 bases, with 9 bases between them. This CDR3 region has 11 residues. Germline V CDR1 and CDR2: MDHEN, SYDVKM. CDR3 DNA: TGTGCCAGCAGTACCCTCGGGGGCTACACCTTC. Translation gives CASSTLGGYTF.

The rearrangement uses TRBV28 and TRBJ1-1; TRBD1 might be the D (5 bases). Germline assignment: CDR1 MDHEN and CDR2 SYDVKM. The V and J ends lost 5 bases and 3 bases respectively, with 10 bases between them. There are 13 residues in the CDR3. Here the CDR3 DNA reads TGTGCCAGCAGTCCCAGGGTGGACACTGAAGCTTTCTTT. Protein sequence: CASSPRVDTEAFF.

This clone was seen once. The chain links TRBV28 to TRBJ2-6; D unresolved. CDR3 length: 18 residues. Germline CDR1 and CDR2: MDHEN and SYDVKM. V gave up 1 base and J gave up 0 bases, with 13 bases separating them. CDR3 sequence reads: CASSLYTADVSGANVLTF. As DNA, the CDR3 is TGTGCCAGCAGTTTATATACCGCAGATGTCTCTGGGGCCAACGTCCTGACTTTC.

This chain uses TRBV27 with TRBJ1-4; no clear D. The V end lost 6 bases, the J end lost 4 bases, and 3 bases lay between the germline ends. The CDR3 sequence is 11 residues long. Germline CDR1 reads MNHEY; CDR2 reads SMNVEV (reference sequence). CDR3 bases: TGTGCCAGCAGGCGTAATGAAAAACTGTTTTTT. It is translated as CASRRNEKLFF.

The CDR3 DNA follows: TGTGCCAGCAGAACAGGGACGGTCAACACCTTC. Its translation is CASRTGTVNTF. The rearrangement uses TRBV6-5 and TRBJ1-2, with D possibly matching TRBD1 (6 bases). The CDR3 has 11 amino acids. V was pared by 6 bases and J by 12 bases, with 14 bases between. Germline V gene sequence: CDR1 MNHEY, CDR2 SVGAGI.

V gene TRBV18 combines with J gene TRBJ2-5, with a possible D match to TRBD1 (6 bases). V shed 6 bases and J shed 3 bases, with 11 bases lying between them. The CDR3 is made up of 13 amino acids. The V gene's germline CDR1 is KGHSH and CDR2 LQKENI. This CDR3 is CASSPRQEETQYF. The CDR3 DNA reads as TGTGCCAGCTCGCCTAGACAGGAAGAGACCCAGTACTTC. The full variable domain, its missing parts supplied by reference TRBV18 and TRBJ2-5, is NAGVMQNPRHLVRRRGQEARLRCSPMKGHSHVYWYRQLPEEGLKFMVYLQKENIIDESGMPKERFSAEFPKEGPSILRIQQVVRGDSAAYFCASSPRQEETQYFGPGTRLLVL.

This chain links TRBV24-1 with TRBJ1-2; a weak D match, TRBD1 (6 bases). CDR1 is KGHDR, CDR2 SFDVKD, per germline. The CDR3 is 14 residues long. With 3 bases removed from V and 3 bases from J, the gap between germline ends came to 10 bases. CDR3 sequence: CATSDVNRDYGYTF. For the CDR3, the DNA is TGTGCCACCAGTGATGTAAACAGGGACTATGGCTACACCTTC.

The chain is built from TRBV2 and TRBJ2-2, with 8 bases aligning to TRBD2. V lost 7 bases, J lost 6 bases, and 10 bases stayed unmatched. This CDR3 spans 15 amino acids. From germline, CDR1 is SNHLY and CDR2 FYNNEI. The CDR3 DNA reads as TGTGCCAGCATCGACGGTCGGGGGGGAGCCGGGGAGCTGTTTTTT. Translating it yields CASIDGRGGAGELFF.

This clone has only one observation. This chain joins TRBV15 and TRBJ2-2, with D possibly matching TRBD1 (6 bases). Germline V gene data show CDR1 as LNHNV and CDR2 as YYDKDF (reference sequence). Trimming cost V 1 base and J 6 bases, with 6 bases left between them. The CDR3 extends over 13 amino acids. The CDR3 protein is CATSRGTAGELFF. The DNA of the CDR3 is TGTGCCACCAGCAGAGGGACAGCCGGGGAGCTGTTTTTT.

The CDR3 DNA is TGTGCCACCGCCCTACTAGCCGGGCCACAGACCCAGTACTTC. As protein: CATALLAGPQTQYF. The chain carries TRBV6-5 and TRBJ2-5; possible D gene TRBD2, 6 bases. There are 14 residues in the CDR3. Germline-derived CDR1 and CDR2 are MNHEY and SVGAGI. Trimming stripped 10 bases from V and 6 bases from J, with 21 bases between.

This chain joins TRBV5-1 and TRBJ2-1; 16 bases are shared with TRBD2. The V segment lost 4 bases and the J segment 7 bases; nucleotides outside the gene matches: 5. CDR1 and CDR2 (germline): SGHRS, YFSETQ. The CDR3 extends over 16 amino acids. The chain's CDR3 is CASSTGTSGGGNEQFF. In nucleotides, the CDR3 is TGCGCCAGCAGCACCGGGACTAGCGGGGGGGGAAATGAGCAGTTCTTC.

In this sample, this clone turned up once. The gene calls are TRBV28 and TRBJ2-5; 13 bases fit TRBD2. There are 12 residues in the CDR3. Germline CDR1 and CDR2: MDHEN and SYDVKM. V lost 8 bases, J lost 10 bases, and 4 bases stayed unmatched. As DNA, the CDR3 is TGTGCCAGCCTGGGACTAGCGGGGTTCCAGTACTTC. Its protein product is CASLGLAGFQYF.

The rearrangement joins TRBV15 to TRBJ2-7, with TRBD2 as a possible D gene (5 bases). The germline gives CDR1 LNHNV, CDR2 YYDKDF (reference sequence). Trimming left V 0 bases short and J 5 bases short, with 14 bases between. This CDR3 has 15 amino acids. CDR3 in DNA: TGTGCCACCAGCAGAGATTTGGCGGGCAACGACGAGCAGTACTTC. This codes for CATSRDLAGNDEQYF. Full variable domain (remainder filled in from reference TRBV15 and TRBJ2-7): DAMVIQNPRYQVTQFGKPVTLSCSQTLNHNVMYWYQQKSSQAPKLLFHYYDKDFNNEADTPDNFQSRRPNTSFCFLDIRSPGLGDTAMYLCATSRDLAGNDEQYFGPGTRLTVT.

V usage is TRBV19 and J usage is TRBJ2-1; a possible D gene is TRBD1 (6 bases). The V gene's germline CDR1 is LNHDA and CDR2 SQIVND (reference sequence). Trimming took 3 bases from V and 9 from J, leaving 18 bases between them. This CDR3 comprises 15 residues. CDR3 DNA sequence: TGTGCCAGTAGTATTATGGGGGCGGAATTGGGTGAGCAGTTCTTC. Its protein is CASSIMGAELGEQFF.

CDR3 sequence: CASSAKSGANTEAFF. The CDR3 DNA sequence: TGTGCCAGCAGCGCGAAGTCCGGGGCGAACACTGAAGCTTTCTTT. The rearrangement uses TRBV9 and TRBJ1-1; tentative D call: TRBD1 (5 bases). V lost 3 bases and J 1 base, leaving 13 bases between the germline ends. CDR1 is SGDLS, CDR2 YYNGEE, per germline. The CDR3 is 15 amino acids.

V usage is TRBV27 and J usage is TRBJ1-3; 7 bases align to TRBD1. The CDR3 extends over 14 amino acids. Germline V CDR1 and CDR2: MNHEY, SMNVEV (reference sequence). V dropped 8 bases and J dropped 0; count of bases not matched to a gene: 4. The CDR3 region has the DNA TGTGCCAGCTGTGGGACAGCCTCTGGAAACACCATATATTTT. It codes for CASCGTASGNTIYF.

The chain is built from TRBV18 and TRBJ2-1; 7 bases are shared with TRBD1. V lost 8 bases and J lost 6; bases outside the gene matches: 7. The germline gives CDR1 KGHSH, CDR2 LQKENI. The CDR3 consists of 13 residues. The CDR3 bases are TGTGCCAGCGATGGGGCAGGGGGCAATGAGCAGTTCTTC. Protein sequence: CASDGAGGNEQFF. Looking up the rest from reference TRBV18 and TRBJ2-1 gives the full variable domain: NAGVMQNPRHLVRRRGQEARLRCSPMKGHSHVYWYRQLPEEGLKFMVYLQKENIIDESGMPKERFSAEFPKEGPSILRIQQVVRGDSAAYFCASDGAGGNEQFFGPGTRLTVL.

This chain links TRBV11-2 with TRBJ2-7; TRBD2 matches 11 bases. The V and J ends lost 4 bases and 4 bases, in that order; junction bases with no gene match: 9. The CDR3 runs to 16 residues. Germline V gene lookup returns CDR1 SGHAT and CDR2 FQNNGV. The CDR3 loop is CASSSPEGLAAYEQYF. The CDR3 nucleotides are TGTGCCAGCAGCTCTCCGGAGGGACTAGCGGCGTACGAGCAGTACTTC.

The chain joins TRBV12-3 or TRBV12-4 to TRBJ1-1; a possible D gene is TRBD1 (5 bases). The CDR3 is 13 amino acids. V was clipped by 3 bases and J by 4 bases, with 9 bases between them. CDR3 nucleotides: TGTGCCAGCAGTTTTCAGGGAGGCACTGAAGCTTTCTTT. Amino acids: CASSFQGGTEAFF.

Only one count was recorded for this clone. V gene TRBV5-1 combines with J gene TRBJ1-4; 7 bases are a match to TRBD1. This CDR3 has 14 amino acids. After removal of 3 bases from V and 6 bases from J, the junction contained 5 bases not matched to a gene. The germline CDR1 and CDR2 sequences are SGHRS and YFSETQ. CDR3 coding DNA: TGCGCCAGCAGCTCCGGGACAGCTCATGAAAAACTGTTTTTT. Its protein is CASSSGTAHEKLFF.

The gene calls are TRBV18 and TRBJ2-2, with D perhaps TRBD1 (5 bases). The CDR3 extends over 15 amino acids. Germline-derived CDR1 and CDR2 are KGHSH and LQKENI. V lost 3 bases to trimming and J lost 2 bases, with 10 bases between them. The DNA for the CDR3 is TGTGCCAGCTCACCGGGGCCGCAAAACACCGGGGAGCTGTTTTTT. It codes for CASSPGPQNTGELFF.

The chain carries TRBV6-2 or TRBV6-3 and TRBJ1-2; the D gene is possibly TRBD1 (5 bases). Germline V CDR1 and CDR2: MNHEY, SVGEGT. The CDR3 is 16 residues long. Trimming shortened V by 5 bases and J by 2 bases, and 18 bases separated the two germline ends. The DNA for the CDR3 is TGTGCCAGCAGTAGAAACCCTCGTCGGGGGAACTATGGCTACACCTTC. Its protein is CASSRNPRRGNYGYTF.

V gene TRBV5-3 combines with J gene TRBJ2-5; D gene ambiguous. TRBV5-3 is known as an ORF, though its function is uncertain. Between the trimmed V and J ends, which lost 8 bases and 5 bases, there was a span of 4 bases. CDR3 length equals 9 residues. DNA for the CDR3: TGTGCCAGGGGGGAGACCCAGTACTTC. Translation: CARGETQYF.

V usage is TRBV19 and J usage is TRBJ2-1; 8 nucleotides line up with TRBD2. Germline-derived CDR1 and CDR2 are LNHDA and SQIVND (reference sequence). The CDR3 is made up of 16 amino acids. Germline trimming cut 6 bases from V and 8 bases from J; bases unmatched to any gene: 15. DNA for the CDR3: TGTGCCAGTAGAGGTTCCGGGACTAGTATTCGGGATGAGCAGTTCTTC. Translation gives CASRGSGTSIRDEQFF.

The CDR3 spells CASSGGGTSITYEQYF. The CDR3 bases are TGTGCCAGCAGTGGGGGGGGGACTAGTATAACCTACGAGCAGTACTTC. The chain has TRBV6-1 and TRBJ2-7; 8 bases agree with TRBD2. The CDR3 consists of 16 residues. Trimming at V came to 4 bases and at J to 2 bases, leaving 10 bases not matched to a gene. CDR1 and CDR2 (germline): MNHNS, SASEGT.